This record concerns one T cell receptor (beta chain) sequence. What it binds is unknown. Sorting of CD4+ naive, central memory, regulatory and stem cell-like memory cells was performed via CD45RO/CCR7/CD25/CD127/CD95/CD27. The sample comes from a study of beta chain features in type 1 diabetes. General study points: A greater similarity of naive, central memory and Treg TCRB repertoires was seen among patients than among healthy donors.

V was clipped by 3 bases and J by 5 bases; unmatched bases: 7. CDR3 size: 16 residues. Looked up from germline, CDR1 is ENHRY and CDR2 is SYGVKD. The isolated RNA, all of it, was reverse transcribed, so expressed TCRB transcripts were what got sequenced. Clones were read by immunoSEQ multiplex PCR, and TCRdb kept only the in-frame ones, dropping some. The repertoire consists of about 60,000 clones, with about 55% occurring once and the leading ten covering over 2%. The specimen sequenced was Tregs from blood. This chain uses TRBV10-3 with TRBJ1-6; TRBD1 matches 7 bases. The sequence derives from a woman under 30 in good health. The CDR3 DNA reads as TGTGCCATCAGTGACCACGGGACAGTCGATAATTCACCCCTCCACTTT. It specifies CAISDHGTVDNSPLHF.